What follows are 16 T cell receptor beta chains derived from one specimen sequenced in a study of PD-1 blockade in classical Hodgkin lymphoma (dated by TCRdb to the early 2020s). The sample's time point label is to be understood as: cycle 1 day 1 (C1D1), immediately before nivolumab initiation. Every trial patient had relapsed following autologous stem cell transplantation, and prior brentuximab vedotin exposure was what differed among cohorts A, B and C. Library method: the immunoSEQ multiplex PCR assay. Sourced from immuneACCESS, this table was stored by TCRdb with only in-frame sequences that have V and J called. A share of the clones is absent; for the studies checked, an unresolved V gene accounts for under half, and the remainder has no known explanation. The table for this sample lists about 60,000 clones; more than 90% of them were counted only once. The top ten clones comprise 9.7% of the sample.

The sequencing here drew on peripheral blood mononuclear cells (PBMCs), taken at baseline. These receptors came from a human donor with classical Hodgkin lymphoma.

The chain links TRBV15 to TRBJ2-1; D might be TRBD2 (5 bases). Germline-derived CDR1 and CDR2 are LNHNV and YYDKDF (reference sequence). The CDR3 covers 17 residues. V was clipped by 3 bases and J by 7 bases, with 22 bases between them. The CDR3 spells CATSRDWQVTPGNEQFF. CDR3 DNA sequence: TGTGCCACCAGCAGGGACTGGCAGGTTACCCCGGGGAATGAGCAGTTCTTC.

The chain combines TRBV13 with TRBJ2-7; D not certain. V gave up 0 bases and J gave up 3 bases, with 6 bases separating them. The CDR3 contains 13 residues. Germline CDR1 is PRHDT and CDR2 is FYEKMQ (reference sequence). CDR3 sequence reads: CASSLGRLYEQYF. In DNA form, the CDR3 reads TGTGCCAGCAGCTTAGGCCGTCTCTACGAGCAGTACTTC.

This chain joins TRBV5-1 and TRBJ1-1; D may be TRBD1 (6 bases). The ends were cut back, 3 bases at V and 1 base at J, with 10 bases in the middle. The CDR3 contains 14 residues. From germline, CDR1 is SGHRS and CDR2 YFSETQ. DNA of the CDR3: TGCGCCAGCAGCTCGGGACACGGGAACACTGAAGCTTTCTTT. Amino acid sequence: CASSSGHGNTEAFF.

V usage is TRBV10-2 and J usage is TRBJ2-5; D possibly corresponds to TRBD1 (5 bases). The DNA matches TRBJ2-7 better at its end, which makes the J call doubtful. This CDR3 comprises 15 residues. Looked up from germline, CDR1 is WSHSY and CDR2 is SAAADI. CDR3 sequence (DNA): TGCGCCAGCAGTGAGTTCAGGGCTTCATACTACGAGCAGTACTTC. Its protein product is CASSEFRASYYEQYF.

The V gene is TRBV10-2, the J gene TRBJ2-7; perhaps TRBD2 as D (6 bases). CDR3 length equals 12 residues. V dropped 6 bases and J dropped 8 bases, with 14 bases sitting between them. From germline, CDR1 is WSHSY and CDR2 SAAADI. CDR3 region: CASSPLEGKQYF. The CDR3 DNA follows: TGCGCCAGCAGCCCTCTGGAGGGTAAGCAGTACTTC.

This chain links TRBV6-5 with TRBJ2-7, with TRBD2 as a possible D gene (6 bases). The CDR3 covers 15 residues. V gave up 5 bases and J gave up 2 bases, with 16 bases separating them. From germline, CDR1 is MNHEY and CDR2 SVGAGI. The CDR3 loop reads CASSTRGDAPYEQYF. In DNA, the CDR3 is TGTGCCAGCAGTACCCGCGGGGACGCGCCCTACGAGCAGTACTTC.

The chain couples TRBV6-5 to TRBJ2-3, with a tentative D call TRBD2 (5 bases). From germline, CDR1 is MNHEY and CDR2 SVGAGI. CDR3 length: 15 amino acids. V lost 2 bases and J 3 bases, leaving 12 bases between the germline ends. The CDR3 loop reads CASSYGDYRTDTQYF. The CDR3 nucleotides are TGTGCCAGCAGTTACGGAGACTACAGAACAGATACGCAGTATTTT.

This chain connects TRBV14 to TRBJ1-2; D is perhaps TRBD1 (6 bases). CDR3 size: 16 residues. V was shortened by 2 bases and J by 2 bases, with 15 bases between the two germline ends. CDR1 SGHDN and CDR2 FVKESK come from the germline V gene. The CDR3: CASSQRYGTINYGYTF. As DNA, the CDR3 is TGTGCCAGCAGCCAACGATACGGGACAATAAACTATGGCTACACCTTC.

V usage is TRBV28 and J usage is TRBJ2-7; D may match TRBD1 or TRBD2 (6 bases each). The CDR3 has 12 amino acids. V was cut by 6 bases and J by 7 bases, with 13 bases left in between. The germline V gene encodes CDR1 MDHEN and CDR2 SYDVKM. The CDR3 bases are TGTGCCAGCAGCTACAGGGACTGGGAGCAGTACTTC. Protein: CASSYRDWEQYF.

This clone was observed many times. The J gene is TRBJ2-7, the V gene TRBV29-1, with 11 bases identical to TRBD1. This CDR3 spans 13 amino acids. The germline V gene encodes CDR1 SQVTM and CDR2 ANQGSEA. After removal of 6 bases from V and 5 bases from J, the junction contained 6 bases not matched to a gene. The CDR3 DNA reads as TGCAGCGTGGAGGACAGGGGGCAACACGAGCAGTACTTC. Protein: CSVEDRGQHEQYF.

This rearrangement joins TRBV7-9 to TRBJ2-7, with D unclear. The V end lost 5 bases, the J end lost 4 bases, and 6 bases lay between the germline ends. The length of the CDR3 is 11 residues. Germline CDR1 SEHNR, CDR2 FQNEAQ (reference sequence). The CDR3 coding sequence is TGTGCCAGCAGCCCCTCTTACGAGCAGTACTTC. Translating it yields CASSPSYEQYF.

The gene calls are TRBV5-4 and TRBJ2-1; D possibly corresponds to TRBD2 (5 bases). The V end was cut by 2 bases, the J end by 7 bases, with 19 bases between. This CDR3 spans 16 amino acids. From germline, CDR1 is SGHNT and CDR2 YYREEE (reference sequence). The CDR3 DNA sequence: TGTGCCAGCAGCTTCCCCAGCGGAGAATACCAAAATGAGCAGTTCTTC. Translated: CASSFPSGEYQNEQFF.

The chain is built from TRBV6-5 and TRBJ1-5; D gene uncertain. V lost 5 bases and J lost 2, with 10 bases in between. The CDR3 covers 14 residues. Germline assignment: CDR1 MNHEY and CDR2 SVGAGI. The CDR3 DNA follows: TGTGCCAGCAGTACGGGATATGGCAATCAGCCCCAGCATTTT. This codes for CASSTGYGNQPQHF.

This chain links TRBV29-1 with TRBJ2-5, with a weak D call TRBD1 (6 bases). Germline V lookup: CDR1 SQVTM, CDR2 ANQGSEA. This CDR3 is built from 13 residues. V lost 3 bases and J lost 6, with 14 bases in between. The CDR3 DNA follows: TGCAGCGTTGACAAACAGGGAACGAAGACCCAGTACTTC. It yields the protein CSVDKQGTKTQYF. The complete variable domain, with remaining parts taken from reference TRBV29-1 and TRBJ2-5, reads SAVISQKPSRDICQRGTSLTIQCQVDSQVTMMFWYRQQPGQSLTLIATANQGSEATYESGFVIDKFPISRPNLTFSTLTVSNMSPEDSSIYLCSVDKQGTKTQYFGPGTRLLVL.

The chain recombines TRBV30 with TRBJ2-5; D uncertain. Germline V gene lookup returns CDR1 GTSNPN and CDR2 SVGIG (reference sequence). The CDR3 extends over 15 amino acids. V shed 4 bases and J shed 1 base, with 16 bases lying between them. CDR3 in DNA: TGTGCCTGGAAGGCCCCCTTGGGTAGCCAAGAGACCCAGTACTTC. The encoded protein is CAWKAPLGSQETQYF.

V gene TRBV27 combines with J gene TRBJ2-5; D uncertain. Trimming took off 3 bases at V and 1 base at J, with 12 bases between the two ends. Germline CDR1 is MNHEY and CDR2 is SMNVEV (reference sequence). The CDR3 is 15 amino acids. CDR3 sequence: CASSFFVDRQETQYF. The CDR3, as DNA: TGTGCCAGCAGTTTTTTTGTCGACCGCCAAGAGACCCAGTACTTC.